This entry concerns a single TCR beta chain. Its antigen is undetermined. This sample is part of a study of beta chain features in type 1 diabetes. Study-level points and caveats: Across all four CD4+ subsets, people with type 1 diabetes showed modestly shorter TCRB CDR3s.

Naive, central memory, regulatory and stem cell-like memory cells within the CD4+ compartment were sorted using CD45RO/CCR7/CD25/CD127/CD95/CD27. The entirety of the isolated RNA underwent reverse transcription, so expressed TCRB transcripts were sequenced. The assay was immunoSEQ multiplex PCR, and TCRdb's table has in-frame clones only and misses some. The table records 100,000 to 150,000 clones, about a sixth of them present only once. Trimming stripped 2 bases from V and 1 base from J, with 5 bases between. This CDR3 is built from 13 residues. Germline values: CDR1 SGHTA, CDR2 FQGNSA. The chain links TRBV7-2 to TRBJ1-1; D unclear. The TCR was taken from a man aged 25 to 40 with type 1 diabetes. Sequencing input: central memory CD4+ T cells from blood. CDR3 coding DNA: TGTGCCAGCAGCTTATCACAGAACACTGAAGCTTTCTTT. It yields the protein CASSLSQNTEAFF. The variable domain in full, with the rest retrieved from reference TRBV7-2 and TRBJ1-1, is GAGVSQSPSNKVTEKGKDVELRCDPISGHTALYWYRQSLGQGLEFLIYFQGNSAPDKSGLPSDRFSAERTGGSVSTLTIQRTQQEDSAVYLCASSLSQNTEAFFGQGTRLTVV.